These T cell receptor beta chains were read from a single sample in a study of OX40 agonist ivuxolimab in advanced cancers. Clones were read by immunoSEQ multiplex PCR, and TCRdb kept only the in-frame ones, dropping some. The sample carries more than 85,000 clones, about 92% recorded once. Sequences were derived from CD4+ or CD8+ T cells sorted from blood, sampled in a trial of the OX40 agonist ivuxolimab. The source is an adult with an advanced solid tumor such as melanoma, head and neck, liver or kidney cancer. The CDR3 runs from the conserved cysteine through the conserved F or W. A D gene is named only where the DNA matches it firmly. Only part of the rows carry a size: once, few, many, or a class if the clone is expanded.

V gene,D gene,clone size,J gene,CDR3 DNA,CDR3 protein
TRBV19,NA,NA,TRBJ2-3,TGTGCCAGTAGTCAGGGGCCAACCACAGATACGCAGTATTTT,CASSQGPTTDTQYF
TRBV7-9,NA,few,TRBJ2-3,TGTGCCAGCAGCGGGAGGAGGGTGGGGACAGATACGCAGTATTTT,CASSGRRVGTDTQYF
TRBV10-2,NA,NA,TRBJ2-2,TGCGCCAGCAGTGAGTGGGGGCCTCTGGGGACCGGGGAGCTGTTTTTT,CASSEWGPLGTGELFF
TRBV6-6,TRBD1,NA,TRBJ2-7,TGTGCCAGCAGTTACTTACAGGGGGCTAGGGAGCAGTACTTC,CASSYLQGAREQYF
TRBV27,NA,NA,TRBJ2-7,TGTGCCAGCAGTTTATCCGGAAGGATATACGAGCAGTACTTC,CASSLSGRIYEQYF
TRBV29-1,NA,NA,TRBJ1-2,TGCAGCGTTGTAGGGGAGGGATATGGCTACACCTTC,CSVVGEGYGYTF
TRBV28,NA,NA,TRBJ1-2,TGTGCCAGCAGCGCAGATCAGGGCCTCTATGGCTACACCTTC,CASSADQGLYGYTF
TRBV6-1,NA,NA,TRBJ2-6,TGTGCCCTGTCCTATTCTGGGGCCAACGTCCTGACTTTC,CALSYSGANVLTF
TRBV5-1,NA,NA,TRBJ2-7,TGCGCCAGCAGCTTGGCGGAGGGGGCGGTGGGCGAGCAGTACTTC,CASSLAEGAVGEQYF
TRBV28,TRBD2,NA,TRBJ2-1,TGTGCCATCCAGGGAGGGACTAGCGGAGACAATGAGCAGTTCTTC,CAIQGGTSGDNEQFF
TRBV29-1,NA,NA,TRBJ2-5,TGCAGCGTTGAACCAGTCGAGCAGGGTTATGGAGAGACCCAGTACTTC,CSVEPVEQGYGETQYF
TRBV4-2,NA,NA,TRBJ2-4,TGTGCCAGCAGCCAAGACGCAGGGGCCAAAAACATTCAGTACTTC,CASSQDAGAKNIQYF
TRBV4-3,NA,NA,TRBJ2-7,TGCGCCAGCAGCCAAGATCATCGCGTTTTTACGAGTTTGTACTTC,CASSQDHRVFTSLYF
TRBV5-1,TRBD1,NA,TRBJ2-7,TGCGCCAGCAGCTCCGGGACAGGGGGCGACGAGCAGTACTTC,CASSSGTGGDEQYF
TRBV29-1,TRBD1,NA,TRBJ1-4,TGCAGCGTGGGGACAGGAGAGGCGTATGAAAAACTGTTTTTT,CSVGTGEAYEKLFF
TRBV29-1,NA,NA,TRBJ2-7,TGCAGCGTTACACTTCCCTACGAGCAGTACTTC,CSVTLPYEQYF
TRBV1,NA,NA,TRBJ2-7,TGCACCAGCAGCCAAGACCTCCTAGCGGGAGGATACGAGCAGTACTTC,CTSSQDLLAGGYEQYF
TRBV15,NA,NA,TRBJ1-3,TGTGCCACCAGCAGAGAGGGGGGGTTCTCTGGAAACACCATATATTTT,CATSREGGFSGNTIYF
TRBV28,NA,NA,TRBJ1-6,TGTGCCAGCAGTCCGCCAGCGAGAGCAGATCATAATTCACCCCTCCACTTT,CASSPPARADHNSPLHF
TRBV7-2,TRBD2,once,TRBJ2-7,TGTGCCAGCAGCGGATGGGCTAGCGGGATATACGAGCAGTACTTC,CASSGWASGIYEQYF
TRBV5-1,NA,NA,TRBJ2-7,TGCGCCAGCAGCTTGGAGGTCCCCTCCTACGAGCAGTACTTC,CASSLEVPSYEQYF
TRBV19,TRBD2,once,TRBJ2-2,TGTGCCAGTAGTCTCGGACTAGGTGCCACCGGGGAGCTGTTTTTT,CASSLGLGATGELFF
TRBV4-3,NA,NA,TRBJ1-1,TGCGCCAGCAGCCAACCAGGAACTGAAGCTTTCTTT,CASSQPGTEAFF
TRBV4-3,TRBD1,once,TRBJ1-2,TGCGCCAGCAGCCAAGATACAGGGGGAGGGGTGGTGGTAGGCTATGGCTACACCTTC,CASSQDTGGGVVVGYGYTF
TRBV19,NA,NA,TRBJ1-2,TGTGCCAGTAGTAATTCTGTCTTGGTACGGGGGGCGGCCTATGGCTACACCTTC,CASSNSVLVRGAAYGYTF
TRBV5-1,TRBD2,NA,TRBJ2-5,TGCGCCAGCAGCTTGTGGGGGTCTAGCGGGACGGAGACCCAGTACTTC,CASSLWGSSGTETQYF
TRBV27,NA,NA,TRBJ2-3,TGTGCCAGCAGTTCTCCCCCGGGCCACGAGGGGGATACGCAGTATTTT,CASSSPPGHEGDTQYF
TRBV10-3,NA,NA,TRBJ1-5,TGTGCCATCAGTGAGTCGGTCAGCCTGCGCAATCAGCCCCAGCATTTT,CAISESVSLRNQPQHF
TRBV5-1,NA,NA,TRBJ1-1,TGCGCCAGCAGTGCGGGAAGAGGCACTGAAGCTTTCTTT,CASSAGRGTEAFF
TRBV7-2,NA,NA,TRBJ2-1,TGTGCCAGCAGCTTAGGTTGGGGTATAAATCTTGGGCAGTTCTTC,CASSLGWGINLGQFF
TRBV4-2,TRBD2,NA,TRBJ2-5,TGTGCCAGCAGCCAAGATCTGGGACTAGCGGGAGAAGAGACCCAGTACTTC,CASSQDLGLAGEETQYF
TRBV5-4,TRBD2,NA,TRBJ2-7,TGTGCCAGCAGCCCGCAGATCCGAGCGGGAGGCATCGACGAGCAGTACTTC,CASSPQIRAGGIDEQYF
TRBV19,TRBD1,NA,TRBJ1-1,TGTGCCAGTAGGAGCTACAGGGGTGGGGCTGAAGCTTTCTTT,CASRSYRGGAEAFF
TRBV7-7,NA,few,TRBJ2-1,TGTGCTAGCAGCCCTGAATACGGGGTGGTTGAGCAGTTCTTC,CASSPEYGVVEQFF
TRBV4-1,NA,NA,TRBJ2-4,TGCGCCAGCAGCCAAGGAAACGCTTGGGGAGGAGCCAAAAACATTCAGTACTTC,CASSQGNAWGGAKNIQYF
TRBV7-3,TRBD2,once,TRBJ2-5,TGTGCCAGCAGCTTAACTGCTAGCGGCCAAGAGACCCAGTACTTC,CASSLTASGQETQYF
TRBV5-1,NA,NA,TRBJ1-2,TGCGCCAGCAGAAGATGGGGTGGCTATGGCTACACCTTC,CASRRWGGYGYTF
TRBV4-1,TRBD2,once,TRBJ2-3,TGCGCCAGCAGCCAGGCTACCTTCGGACTAGCGGGAGTAGATACGCAGTATTTT,CASSQATFGLAGVDTQYF
TRBV2,TRBD1,NA,TRBJ1-1,TGTGCCAGCAGTTTAACGTACTCTTACTTCAAAGACAGGGACACTGAAGCTTTCTTT,CASSLTYSYFKDRDTEAFF
TRBV7-2,NA,NA,TRBJ1-5,TGTGCCAGCAGCTTGGGGGGCGAGGGGCCCCAGCATTTT,CASSLGGEGPQHF
TRBV5-4,TRBD1,NA,TRBJ2-3,TGTGCCAGCAGCTTACAGGGGTTAGATACGCAGTATTTT,CASSLQGLDTQYF
TRBV4-3,NA,NA,TRBJ2-7,TGCGCCAGCAGCCAAGATCAGGGTAACTCCTACGAGCAGTACTTC,CASSQDQGNSYEQYF
TRBV20-1,TRBD2,few,TRBJ2-7,TGCAGTGCTAGAGATGGGAGGGGGCAGTACTTC,CSARDGRGQYF
TRBV11-2,TRBD2,NA,TRBJ2-1,TGTGCCAGCAGCCCCCGACTAGCGGGAGCCCGGAATGAGCAGTTCTTC,CASSPRLAGARNEQFF
TRBV2,NA,few,TRBJ1-5,TGTGCCAGCAGTGAAATTTGGGGTAATCAGCCCCAGCATTTT,CASSEIWGNQPQHF
TRBV19,TRBD2,once,TRBJ2-7,TGTGCCAGTAGTACTAAGGCGGGAGGGCCTCACGAGCAGTACTTC,CASSTKAGGPHEQYF
TRBV7-6,TRBD1,NA,TRBJ2-7,TGTGCCAGCAGCCACGGGACAGAGTACTCCTACGAGCAGTACTTC,CASSHGTEYSYEQYF
TRBV5-1,NA,once,TRBJ2-7,TGCGCCAGCAGCTTGGAACAGGGGAGGTACGAGCAGTACTTC,CASSLEQGRYEQYF
TRBV4-3,TRBD2,NA,TRBJ2-7,TGCGCCAGCAGCCAAGATCGGTCTAGCGGGACCCCCCGCGAGCAGTACTTC,CASSQDRSSGTPREQYF